Each of the 15 T cell receptor beta chains below was sequenced from the same sample in a study of regulatory T cells in long-lasting Graves disease. HTBI primers from iRepertoire and Arm-PCR of CDR3 regions yielded the TCR beta libraries. MiXCR, applied by TCRdb to the multiplex PCR reads, yields one record per CDR3 protein. This sample has roughly 430,000 distinct CDR3 sequences, with about 17% found just once. Time point: newly diagnosed GD, antithyroid drugs for less than 3 months. The TCR library was prepared using RNA isolated from PBMCs. The same data also contributed to another study, on T cells in Graves' hyperthyroidism and ophthalmopathy.

The specimen was peripheral blood mononuclear cells (PBMCs), collected at new diagnosis, from a patient treated with antithyroid drugs. These receptor sequences come from a woman aged 30 to 39 with Graves disease.

The chain couples TRBV3-1 to TRBJ2-7, with 13 bases that match TRBD2. Germline values: CDR1 LGHDT, CDR2 YNNKEL (reference sequence). V gave up 8 bases and J gave up 7 bases; unmatched junction bases: 5. The length of the CDR3 is 13 residues. In nucleotides, the CDR3 is TGTGCCAGCCGACTAGCGGGAGGCCAAGAGCAGTACTTC. Protein: CASRLAGGQEQYF.

This clonotype turned up a few times. V gene TRBV5-1 combines with J gene TRBJ2-2; TRBD2 agrees at 10 bases. CDR1 and CDR2 (germline): SGHRS, YFSETQ. The trim removed 4 bases at V and 4 bases at J, leaving 7 bases unmatched. The length of the CDR3 is 16 residues. The CDR3 nucleotides are TGCGCCAGCAGCATCTTTAGCGGGAGGAGCACCGGGGAGCTGTTTTTT. It specifies CASSIFSGRSTGELFF.

The chain employs TRBV4-1 and TRBJ1-5; D remains unclear. The V end lost 2 bases, the J end lost 4 bases, and 6 bases lay between the germline ends. There are 13 residues in the CDR3. The V gene's germline CDR1 is MGHRA and CDR2 YSYEKL. CDR3: CASSQPSNQPQHF. As DNA, the CDR3 is TGCGCCAGCAGCCAACCGAGTAATCAGCCCCAGCATTTT.

This clonotype was recorded at least ten times. The rearrangement joins TRBV6-1 to TRBJ2-5; D is possibly TRBD2 (5 bases). The CDR3 is 16 amino acids. In germline, CDR1 is MNHNS, CDR2 SASEGT. V shed 4 bases and J shed 3 bases, with 18 bases lying between them. The CDR3 bases are TGTGCCAGCAGTGCCCCGGCGGGCAGGACGAAAGAGACCCAGTACTTC. Its translation: CASSAPAGRTKETQYF.

At least ten counts were recorded for this clonotype. This sequence joins TRBV28 and TRBJ2-3; no definite D call. Germline V CDR1 and CDR2: MDHEN, SYDVKM. The CDR3 sequence is 14 residues long. Trimming left V 6 bases short and J 3 bases short, with 13 bases between. CDR3: CASSSTPGTDTQYF. For the CDR3, the DNA is TGTGCCAGCAGCTCAACCCCCGGGACAGATACGCAGTATTTT.

At least ten counts were recorded for this clonotype. This chain joins TRBV7-2 and TRBJ2-7; D unclear. The CDR3 length is 15 residues. From germline, CDR1 is SGHTA and CDR2 FQGNSA. Trimming left V 1 base short and J 2 bases short, with 12 bases between. Here the CDR3 reads CASSLVPGSTYEQYF. In nucleotides, the CDR3 is TGTGCCAGCAGCTTAGTCCCCGGGTCAACCTACGAGCAGTACTTC.

This clonotype was detected ten times or more. The CDR3 reads CASSQDSRVGGAQHF. The CDR3 region has the DNA TGTGCCAGCAGCCAAGACTCAAGAGTCGGAGGGGCCCAGCATTTT. The chain couples TRBV3-1 to TRBJ1-5; D may be TRBD1 (5 bases). V lost 0 bases and J lost 11, with 17 bases in between. CDR1 is LGHDT, CDR2 YNNKEL, per germline (reference sequence). This CDR3 comprises 15 residues.

This clonotype has a handful of counts. The chain has TRBV6-2 or TRBV6-3 and TRBJ1-5; possible D gene TRBD1, 6 bases. Trimming stripped 1 base from V and 6 bases from J, with 19 bases between. This CDR3 has 17 amino acids. CDR1 is MNHEY, CDR2 SVGEGT, per germline. For the CDR3, the DNA is TGTGCCAGCAGTTACTTGAGCCCCGGAGTAGGGGGTCAGCCCCAGCATTTT. Amino acids: CASSYLSPGVGGQPQHF.

This clonotype was detected ten times or more. J is TRBJ2-7 and V is TRBV12-3 or TRBV12-4; possibly TRBD1 for D (6 bases). V was cut by 6 bases and J by 0 bases, with 12 bases left in between. The CDR3 is 14 residues long. The CDR3 bases are TGTGCCAGCAGCTTACAGGGTAGCTCCTACGAGCAGTACTTC. It translates to CASSLQGSSYEQYF.

The sample holds a few counts of this clonotype. The rearrangement links TRBV29-1 to TRBJ2-1; D unclear. Trimming stripped 4 bases from V and 10 bases from J, with 14 bases between. Per the germline V gene, CDR1 is SQVTM and CDR2 is ANQGSEA. CDR3 length equals 12 residues. The CDR3 spells CSVGTQVREQFF. DNA for the CDR3: TGCAGCGTTGGAACGCAGGTTCGCGAGCAGTTCTTC.

The rearrangement links TRBV4-1 to TRBJ1-6, with a weak D call TRBD1 (6 bases). CDR1 is MGHRA, CDR2 YSYEKL, per germline. The CDR3 is 16 amino acids. Trimming pared 3 bases from V and 4 bases from J, leaving 13 bases between. CDR3 DNA: TGCGCCAGCAGCCATACAGGGAAGAAGTATAATTCACCCCTCCACTTT. This codes for CASSHTGKKYNSPLHF.

This clonotype was detected ten times or more. The rearrangement uses TRBV2 and TRBJ2-4, with a tentative D call TRBD2 (5 bases). The CDR3 consists of 14 residues. Germline V gene data show CDR1 as SNHLY and CDR2 as FYNNEI. Trimming took 2 bases from V and 8 from J, leaving 13 bases between them. CDR3: CASSELGDRHIQYF. CDR3 DNA sequence: TGTGCCAGCAGTGAATTGGGAGATAGACACATTCAGTACTTC.

This clonotype was counted between two and nine times. This chain joins TRBV24-1 and TRBJ2-1; 7 nucleotides match TRBD2. Germline-derived CDR1 and CDR2 are KGHDR and SFDVKD. Unmatched junction bases numbered 7, after V lost 4 bases and J lost 8 bases. There are 14 residues in the CDR3. For the CDR3, the DNA is TGTGCCACCAGTGACCCCACTAGCGTGGATGAGCAGTTCTTC. Translating it yields CATSDPTSVDEQFF.

This clonotype has more than one count but fewer than ten. This chain uses TRBV9 with TRBJ2-3; the match to TRBD2 covers 8 bases. The CDR3 runs to 19 residues. Germline assignment: CDR1 SGDLS and CDR2 YYNGEE. V trimming: 0 bases; J trimming: 6 bases; junction bases outside the gene matches: 18. CDR3 DNA: TGTGCCAGCAGCGTAGGGGCGGGGGGTGCTTCTCCAGGCGGGGATACGCAGTATTTT. Its protein is CASSVGAGGASPGGDTQYF.

The chain recombines TRBV4-1 with TRBJ2-2, with TRBD1 as a possible D gene (6 bases). V was shortened by 0 bases and J by 2 bases, with 19 bases between the two germline ends. The CDR3 runs 19 residues. Germline V lookup: CDR1 MGHRA, CDR2 YSYEKL. DNA for the CDR3: TGCGCCAGCAGCCAAGATAGTGAATTTAGGACAGCCAACACCGGGGAGCTGTTTTTT. Protein sequence: CASSQDSEFRTANTGELFF.